The clone carrying this T cell receptor beta chain was seen a handful of times. The read stops 3 residues short of the end of the CDR3; the missing end is completed from the germline J gene. The data were obtained in a study of T cell clonality in common variable immunodeficiency. TCRdb's table, derived via immunoSEQ multiplex PCR, lists solely in-frame clones and lacks some. This table holds tens of thousands of clones with no singletons; the top ten claim around 3.2%. The CDR3 has 16 residues. CDR1 and CDR2 (germline): SGHTA, FQGNSA. The V and J ends lost 0 bases and 3 bases respectively, with 14 bases between them.

The chain joins TRBV7-2 to TRBJ2-5; D ambiguous. Sequenced material: peripheral blood mononuclear cells. The TCR originated in a person between 18 and 70 years old in good health. CDR3 DNA, as far as it was read: TGTGCCAGCAGCTTAGCGGTAGGGCTCCTCAAAGAGACC. It translates to CASSLAVGLLKET. The CDR3 reads in full as CASSLAVGLLKETQYF.